Below are 23 T cell receptor beta chains sequenced from a single sample in a study of blood T cell repertoires in COVID-19 (dated by TCRdb to about 2020). Library preparation was by the immunoSEQ multiplex PCR assay. TCRdb took over this immuneACCESS table, retaining in-frame rearrangements with V and J assigned. Such tables are incomplete; in checked studies, under half of the missing clones stem from an unresolved V gene, and the remainder is unexplained. The sample has fewer than 400,000 clones on record, around nine tenths of them singletons. 10% of the sample is in the top ten clones. The sequenced material came from PBMCs or T cells enriched from blood (not recorded which). These receptors were taken from a woman aged 45-59 years who had recovered from COVID-19.

This clone was detected a few times. At one boundary the junction diverges from the germline segment, which might be a read error. V and J are TRBV7-7 and TRBJ2-5, with a tentative D call TRBD2 (7 bases). The CDR3 length is 16 residues. Germline V lookup: CDR1 SSHAT, CDR2 FNYEAQ (reference sequence). For the CDR3, the DNA is TGTGCTAGCAGCTTATTTAAGGGGGGGACCGAAGAGACCCAGTACTTC. This gives the protein CASSLFKGGTEETQYF.

This clone was picked up one time. The rearrangement links TRBV7-3 to TRBJ2-6, with D possibly matching TRBD1 (5 bases). CDR1 is SGHTA, CDR2 FQGTGA, per germline. V lost 1 base and J lost 2, with 6 bases in between. The CDR3 has 15 amino acids. CDR3 bases: TGTGCCAGCAGCTTAAGGGGCACTGGGGCCAACGTCCTGACTTTC. This sequence encodes CASSLRGTGANVLTF.

This clone showed up just once. The chain has TRBV5-1 and TRBJ1-1; no definite D call. This CDR3 comprises 14 residues. Germline CDR1 is SGHRS and CDR2 is YFSETQ. V was pared by 5 bases and J by 7 bases, with 18 bases between. The CDR3 spells CASRQTRSDGEAFF. CDR3 nucleotide sequence: TGCGCCAGCAGACAAACTAGGTCGGACGGTGAAGCTTTCTTT.

This sequence joins TRBV3-1 (or the pseudogene TRBV3-2) and TRBJ1-2; D gene ambiguous. The CDR3 totals 13 residues. CDR1 is LGHDT, CDR2 YNNKEL, per germline (reference sequence). V was clipped by 0 bases and J by 14 bases, with 16 bases between them. CDR3 loop: CASSQEAGLQSTF. The CDR3 DNA is TGTGCCAGCAGCCAAGAAGCCGGACTCCAATCGACCTTC.

The V and J genes are TRBV19 and TRBJ1-3; D gene unclear. Trimming removed 8 bases from V and 3 bases from J, with 8 bases in between. CDR3 length: 12 residues. The germline V gene has CDR1 LNHDA and CDR2 SQIVND (reference sequence). As DNA, the CDR3 is TGTGCCAGTCATGGGCATGGAAACACCATATATTTT. Translation: CASHGHGNTIYF.

The J gene is TRBJ1-1, the V gene TRBV18; unclear D gene. The V end lost 6 bases, the J end lost 0 bases, and 14 bases lay between the germline ends. CDR1 KGHSH and CDR2 LQKENI come from the germline V gene. The CDR3 has 15 residues. The CDR3 protein is CASSQSSAMNTEAFF. DNA of the CDR3: TGTGCCAGCTCGCAAAGTAGTGCTATGAACACTGAAGCTTTCTTT.

This chain links TRBV7-8 with TRBJ1-2, with D possibly being TRBD1 (5 bases). CDR3 length equals 18 residues. CDR1 is SGHVS, CDR2 FQNEAQ, per germline. V was shortened by 2 bases and J by 2 bases, with 21 bases between the two germline ends. The CDR3 protein is CASSLLQVSGDGNYGYTF. In DNA form, the CDR3 reads TGTGCCAGCAGCTTATTACAAGTGTCGGGGGACGGAAACTATGGCTACACCTTC.

The J gene is TRBJ2-5, the V gene TRBV30; D is possibly TRBD2 (6 bases). V was trimmed by 5 bases and J by 6 bases, leaving 13 bases between them. The CDR3 covers 12 residues. The germline V gene has CDR1 GTSNPN and CDR2 SVGIG (reference sequence). The CDR3, as DNA: TGTGCCTGGGGAATTGGGGGGAAGACCCAGTACTTC. Protein sequence: CAWGIGGKTQYF.

The chain couples TRBV28 to TRBJ1-4, with TRBD1 matching 9 bases. There are 17 residues in the CDR3. With V trimmed by 2 bases and J by 2 bases, 6 bases remained unmatched. The germline CDR1 and CDR2 sequences are MDHEN and SYDVKM. As DNA, the CDR3 is TGTGCCAGCAGTTTAGGGACAGGGATGTTGACTAATGAAAAACTGTTTTTT. Its translation is CASSLGTGMLTNEKLFF.

The gene calls are TRBV4-1 and TRBJ1-4; 11 nucleotides agree with TRBD1. V trimming: 1 base; J trimming: 7 bases; junction bases outside the gene matches: 2. CDR1 is MGHRA, CDR2 YSYEKL, per germline. This CDR3 has 15 residues. This CDR3 is CASSQGTGGIEKLFF. The DNA for the CDR3 is TGCGCCAGCAGCCAAGGGACAGGGGGCATTGAAAAACTGTTTTTT.

This sequence joins TRBV7-9 and TRBJ2-1; 9 nucleotides line up with TRBD2. The germline CDR1 and CDR2 sequences are SEHNR and FQNEAQ (reference sequence). The CDR3 contains 16 residues. The V gene end was trimmed by 1 base and the J gene end by 6 bases; junction bases not matched to a gene: 7. The CDR3 region has the DNA TGTGCCAGCAGCTTAGAGAGCGGGGGGCCGGGCAATGAGCAGTTCTTC. As protein: CASSLESGGPGNEQFF.

This chain links TRBV28 with TRBJ1-3, with 9 bases identical to TRBD1. Germline-derived CDR1 and CDR2 are MDHEN and SYDVKM. The CDR3 sequence is 17 residues long. Losses at the gene ends were 8 bases for V and 3 bases for J; bases not matched to a gene: 14. The CDR3 region has the DNA TGTGCCAGCCTCCCCGGGACAGGGCGCGAGGGTGGAAACACCATATATTTT. This encodes CASLPGTGREGGNTIYF.

The chain couples TRBV6-5 to TRBJ1-5, with D possibly being TRBD1 (6 bases). The germline gives CDR1 MNHEY, CDR2 SVGAGI. The CDR3 totals 13 residues. Trimming took 8 bases from V and 11 from J, leaving 19 bases between them. CDR3: CASSDSRESAQHF. The CDR3 bases are TGTGCCAGCTCGGACAGTAGGGAATCGGCCCAGCATTTT.

CDR3 coding DNA: TGCGCCAGCAGCCAAGGAGGACTGAGCAATCAGCCCCAGCATTTT. Translation: CASSQGGLSNQPQHF. V usage is TRBV4-1 and J usage is TRBJ1-5; D is unclear. Trimming shortened V by 1 base and J by 1 base, and 8 bases separated the two germline ends. The germline CDR1 and CDR2 sequences are MGHRA and YSYEKL. This CDR3 has 15 amino acids.

The V gene is TRBV3-1 (or the pseudogene TRBV3-2), the J gene TRBJ1-1, with D unclear. CDR1 and CDR2 from the germline V gene are LGHDT and YNNKEL (reference sequence). Trimming took 2 bases from V and 5 from J, leaving 12 bases between them. CDR3 size: 14 residues. CDR3 sequence reads: CASSQTQSTTEAFF. CDR3 DNA: TGTGCCAGCAGCCAAACCCAGTCGACTACTGAAGCTTTCTTT.

In this sample, this clone turned up a few times. The rearrangement uses TRBV6-5 and TRBJ1-5, with D possibly being TRBD1 (6 bases). The CDR3 extends over 11 amino acids. Deletions cut 6 bases from V and 7 bases from J, with 7 bases between. Germline CDR1 reads MNHEY; CDR2 reads SVGAGI. The CDR3 region is CASRGHQPQHF. CDR3 DNA: TGTGCCAGCAGGGGACACCAGCCCCAGCATTTT.

Only one count was recorded for this clone. The chain links TRBV11-2 to TRBJ2-7; perhaps TRBD2 as D (7 bases). This CDR3 contains 16 residues. The V and J ends lost 4 bases and 4 bases respectively, with 20 bases between them. Per the germline V gene, CDR1 is SGHAT and CDR2 is FQNNGV. The CDR3 region has the DNA TGTGCCAGCAGCTCTACAAGGGGGACTACGTCTTACGAGCAGTACTTC. Translation: CASSSTRGTTSYEQYF.

V and J are TRBV4-1 and TRBJ2-2, with a weak D call TRBD2 (6 bases). Trimming left V 0 bases short and J 4 bases short, with 12 bases between. The CDR3 is made up of 16 amino acids. Germline values: CDR1 MGHRA, CDR2 YSYEKL. CDR3 nucleotide sequence: TGCGCCAGCAGCCAAGATCCGGGAGCGGTCACCGGGGAGCTGTTTTTT. Amino acids: CASSQDPGAVTGELFF.

In nucleotides, the CDR3 is TGTGCCAGCAGACCCTTACAGGGGGAGTCGGCTGAAGCTTTCTTT. This sequence encodes CASRPLQGESAEAFF. V and J are TRBV6-5 and TRBJ1-1; 8 nucleotides align to TRBD1. Germline V gene data show CDR1 as MNHEY and CDR2 as SVGAGI. The CDR3 is made up of 15 amino acids. The V gene end was trimmed by 6 bases and the J gene end by 6 bases; junction bases not matched to a gene: 12.

The genes are TRBV12-3 or TRBV12-4 and TRBJ1-1, with TRBD1 matching 7 bases. CDR3 length equals 13 residues. V shed 6 bases, J shed 5 bases, and the junction held 6 bases outside the gene matches. CDR3 nucleotide sequence: TGTGCCAGCAGCCGGACAGGCTCGACTGAAGCTTTCTTT. Amino acid sequence: CASSRTGSTEAFF.

V is TRBV4-1 and J is TRBJ1-1, with a weak D call TRBD1 (5 bases). The CDR3 runs 16 residues. Germline V gene sequence: CDR1 MGHRA, CDR2 YSYEKL. Between the trimmed V and J ends, which lost 0 bases and 1 base, there was a span of 12 bases. The CDR3 nucleotides are TGCGCCAGCAGCCAAGATGAAAGACAGCGGAACACTGAAGCTTTCTTT. Its protein product is CASSQDERQRNTEAFF.

The V call is TRBV27, the J call TRBJ2-2; 15 bases are shared with TRBD2. CDR1 is MNHEY, CDR2 SMNVEV, per germline (reference sequence). The CDR3 sequence is 18 residues long. Trimming removed 5 bases from V and 2 bases from J; junction bases left unmatched: 6. The CDR3 reads CASSPGTSGGINTGELFF. The CDR3 DNA follows: TGTGCCAGCAGTCCAGGGACTAGCGGGGGGATAAACACCGGGGAGCTGTTTTTT.

This clone was seen a handful of times. The chain employs TRBV6-2 or TRBV6-3 and TRBJ2-5; D may be TRBD2 (5 bases). The CDR3 is 13 residues long. V was shortened by 4 bases and J by 1 base, with 7 bases between the two germline ends. CDR1 MNHEY and CDR2 SVGEGT come from the germline V gene. CDR3 residues: CASSFRGQETQYF. DNA for the CDR3: TGTGCCAGCAGTTTCCGGGGCCAAGAGACCCAGTACTTC.